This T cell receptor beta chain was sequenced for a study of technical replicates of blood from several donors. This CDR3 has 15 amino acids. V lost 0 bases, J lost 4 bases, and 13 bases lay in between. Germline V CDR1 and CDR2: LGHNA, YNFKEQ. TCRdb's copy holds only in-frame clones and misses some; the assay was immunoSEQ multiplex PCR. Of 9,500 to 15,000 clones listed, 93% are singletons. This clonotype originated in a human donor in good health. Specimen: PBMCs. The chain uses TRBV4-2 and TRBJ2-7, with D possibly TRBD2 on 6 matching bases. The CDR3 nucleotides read TGTGCCAGCAGCCAAGATCGGGAGAGGTGGTACGAGCAGTACTTC. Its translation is CASSQDRERWYEQYF.